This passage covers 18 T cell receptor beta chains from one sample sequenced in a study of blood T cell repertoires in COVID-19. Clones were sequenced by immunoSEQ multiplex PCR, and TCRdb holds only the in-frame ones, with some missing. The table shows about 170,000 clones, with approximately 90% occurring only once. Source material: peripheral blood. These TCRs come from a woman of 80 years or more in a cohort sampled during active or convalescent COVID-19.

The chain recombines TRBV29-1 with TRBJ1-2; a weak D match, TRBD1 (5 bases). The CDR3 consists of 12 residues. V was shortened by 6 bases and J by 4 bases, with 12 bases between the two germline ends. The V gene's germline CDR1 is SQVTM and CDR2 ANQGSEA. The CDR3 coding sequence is TGCAGCGTGGGCGGGGCCGGCTATGGCTACACCTTC. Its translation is CSVGGAGYGYTF.

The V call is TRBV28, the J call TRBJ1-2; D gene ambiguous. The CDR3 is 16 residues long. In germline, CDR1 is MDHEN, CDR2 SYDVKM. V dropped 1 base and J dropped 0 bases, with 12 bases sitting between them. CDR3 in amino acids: CASSLYSRVTNYGYTF. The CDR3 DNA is TGTGCCAGCAGTTTATATTCTCGAGTTACTAACTATGGCTACACCTTC.

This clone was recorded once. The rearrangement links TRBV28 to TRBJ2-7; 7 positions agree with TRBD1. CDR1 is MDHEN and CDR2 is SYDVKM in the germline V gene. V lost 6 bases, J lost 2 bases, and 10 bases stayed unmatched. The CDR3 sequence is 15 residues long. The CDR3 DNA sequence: TGTGCCAGCAGACTCCCGGGACAGTCACCCTACGAGCAGTACTTC. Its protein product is CASRLPGQSPYEQYF. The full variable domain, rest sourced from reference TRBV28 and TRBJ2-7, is DVKVTQSSRYLVKRTGEKVFLECVQDMDHENMFWYRQDPGLGLRLIYFSYDVKMKEKGDIPEGYSVSREKKERFSLILESASTNQTSMYLCASRLPGQSPYEQYFGPGTRLTVT.

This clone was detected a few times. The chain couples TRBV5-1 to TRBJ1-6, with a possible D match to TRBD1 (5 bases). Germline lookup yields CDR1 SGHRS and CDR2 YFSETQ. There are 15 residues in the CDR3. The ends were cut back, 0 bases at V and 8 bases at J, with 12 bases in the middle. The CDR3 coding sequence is TGCGCCAGCAGCTTGGGGGGCGTTGACCATTCACCCCTCCACTTT. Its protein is CASSLGGVDHSPLHF.

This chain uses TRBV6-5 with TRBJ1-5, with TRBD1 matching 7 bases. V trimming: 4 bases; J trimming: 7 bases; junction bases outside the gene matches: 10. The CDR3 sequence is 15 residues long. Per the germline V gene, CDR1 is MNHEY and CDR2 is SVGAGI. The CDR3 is CASSSRTGVNQPQHF. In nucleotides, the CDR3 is TGTGCCAGCAGTTCCCGGACAGGAGTAAACCAGCCCCAGCATTTT.

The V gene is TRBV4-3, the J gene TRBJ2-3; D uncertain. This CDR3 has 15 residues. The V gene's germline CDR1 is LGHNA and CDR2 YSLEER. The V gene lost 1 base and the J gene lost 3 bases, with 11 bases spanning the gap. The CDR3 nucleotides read TGCGCCAGCAGCCAAGCCGGGTCGAGAACAGATACGCAGTATTTT. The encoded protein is CASSQAGSRTDTQYF.

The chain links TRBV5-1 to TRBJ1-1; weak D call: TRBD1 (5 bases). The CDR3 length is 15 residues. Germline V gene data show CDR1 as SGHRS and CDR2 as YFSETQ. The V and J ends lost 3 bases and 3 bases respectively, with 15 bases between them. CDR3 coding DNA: TGCGCCAGCAGCTCCTCGGGGGTTTGGTACACTGAAGCTTTCTTT. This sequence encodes CASSSSGVWYTEAFF.

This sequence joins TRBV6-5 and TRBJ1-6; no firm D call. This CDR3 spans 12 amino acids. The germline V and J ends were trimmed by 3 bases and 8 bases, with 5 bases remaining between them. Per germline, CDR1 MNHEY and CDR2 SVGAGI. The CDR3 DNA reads TGTGCCAGCAGTTATAGAGATTCACCCCTCCACTTT. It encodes CASSYRDSPLHF.

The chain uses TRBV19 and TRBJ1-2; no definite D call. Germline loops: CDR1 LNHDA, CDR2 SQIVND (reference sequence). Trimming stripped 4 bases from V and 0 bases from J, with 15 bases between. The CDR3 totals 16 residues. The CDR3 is CASSTRHGTTNYGYTF. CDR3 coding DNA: TGTGCCAGTAGTACCAGACACGGAACGACTAACTATGGCTACACCTTC.

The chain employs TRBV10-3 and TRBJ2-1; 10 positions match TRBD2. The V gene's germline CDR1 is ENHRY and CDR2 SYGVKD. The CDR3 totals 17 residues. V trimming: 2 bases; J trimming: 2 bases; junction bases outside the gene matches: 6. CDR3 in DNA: TGTGCCATCAGTGAGCCAGGACTAGCGGATCCCTACAATGAGCAGTTCTTC. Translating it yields CAISEPGLADPYNEQFF.

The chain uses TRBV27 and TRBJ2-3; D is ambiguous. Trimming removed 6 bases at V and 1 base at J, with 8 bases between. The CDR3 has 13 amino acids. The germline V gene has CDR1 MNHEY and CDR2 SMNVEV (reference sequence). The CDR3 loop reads CASRRVGTDTQYF. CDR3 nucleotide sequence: TGTGCCAGCAGACGGGTGGGCACAGATACGCAGTATTTT.

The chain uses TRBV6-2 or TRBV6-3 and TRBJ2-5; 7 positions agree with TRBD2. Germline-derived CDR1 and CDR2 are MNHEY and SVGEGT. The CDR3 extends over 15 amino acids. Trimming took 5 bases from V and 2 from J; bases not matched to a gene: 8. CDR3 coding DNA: TGTGCCAGCAGTACCCCCGTGGGGGGGCAAGAGACCCAGTACTTC. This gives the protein CASSTPVGGQETQYF.

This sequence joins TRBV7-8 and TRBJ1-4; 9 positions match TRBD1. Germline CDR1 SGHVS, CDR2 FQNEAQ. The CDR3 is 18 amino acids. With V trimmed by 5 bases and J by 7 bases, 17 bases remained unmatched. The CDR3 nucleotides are TGTGCCAGCAGCCTATCCGGGACAGGGTCGAGCAGCATTGAAAAACTGTTTTTT. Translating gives CASSLSGTGSSSIEKLFF.

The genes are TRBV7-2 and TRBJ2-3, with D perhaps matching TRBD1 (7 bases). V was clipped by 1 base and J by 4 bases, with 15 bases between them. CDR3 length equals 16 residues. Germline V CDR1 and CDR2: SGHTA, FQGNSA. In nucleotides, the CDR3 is TGTGCCAGCAGCTTAGGAAGGAGGGGGCGCGCAGATACGCAGTATTTT. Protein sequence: CASSLGRRGRADTQYF.

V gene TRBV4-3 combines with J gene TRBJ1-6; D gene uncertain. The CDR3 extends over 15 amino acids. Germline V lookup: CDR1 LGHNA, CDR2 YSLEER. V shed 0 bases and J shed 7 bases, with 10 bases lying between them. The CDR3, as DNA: TGCGCCAGCAGCCAAGATCTCCTCCGGAATTCACCCCTCCACTTT. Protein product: CASSQDLLRNSPLHF.

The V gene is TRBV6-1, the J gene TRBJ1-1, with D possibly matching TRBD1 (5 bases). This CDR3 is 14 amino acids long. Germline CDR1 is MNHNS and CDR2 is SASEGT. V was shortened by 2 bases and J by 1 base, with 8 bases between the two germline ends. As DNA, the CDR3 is TGTGCCAGCAGTGAATTGGGGGGGAACACTGAAGCTTTCTTT. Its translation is CASSELGGNTEAFF.

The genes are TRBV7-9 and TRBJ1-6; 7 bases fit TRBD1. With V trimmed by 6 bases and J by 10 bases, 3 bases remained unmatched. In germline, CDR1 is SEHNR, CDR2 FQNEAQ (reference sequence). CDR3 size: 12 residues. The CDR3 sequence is CASSEDRSPLHF. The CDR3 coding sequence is TGTGCCAGCAGTGAGGACAGGTCACCCCTCCACTTT.

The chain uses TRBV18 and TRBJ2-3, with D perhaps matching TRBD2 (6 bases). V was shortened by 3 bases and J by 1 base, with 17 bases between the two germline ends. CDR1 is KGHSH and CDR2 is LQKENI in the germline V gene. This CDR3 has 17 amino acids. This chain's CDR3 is CASSPGRPGGGTDTQYF. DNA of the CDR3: TGTGCCAGCTCACCCGGACGACCCGGCGGGGGCACAGATACGCAGTATTTT.